The T cell receptor (beta chain) under discussion was sequenced for a study of Graves' ophthalmopathy and Graves' hyperthyroidism. Trimming cost V 6 bases and J 5 bases; bases outside gene matches: 4. The germline V gene has CDR1 SGHTA and CDR2 FQGNSA. This CDR3 has 14 residues. RNA transcripts were the template, and TCR beta CDR3 regions were amplified from them. First-round RT-PCR relied on HTBI primers, and a second-round multiplex PCR came next. MiXCR was run by TCRdb on the multiplex PCR reads, yielding one entry per CDR3 protein. The sample shows under 400,000 distinct CDR3 sequences, roughly a sixth of them seen only once. This clonotype was recorded many times.

The sequenced sample was peripheral blood. V usage is TRBV7-2 and J usage is TRBJ2-5; TRBD1 matches at 12 bases. The receptor was isolated from an adult man with Graves' ophthalmopathy. This CDR3 is CASRRDRGLETQYF. CDR3 in DNA: TGTGCCAGCAGAAGGGACAGGGGGCTTGAGACCCAGTACTTC.